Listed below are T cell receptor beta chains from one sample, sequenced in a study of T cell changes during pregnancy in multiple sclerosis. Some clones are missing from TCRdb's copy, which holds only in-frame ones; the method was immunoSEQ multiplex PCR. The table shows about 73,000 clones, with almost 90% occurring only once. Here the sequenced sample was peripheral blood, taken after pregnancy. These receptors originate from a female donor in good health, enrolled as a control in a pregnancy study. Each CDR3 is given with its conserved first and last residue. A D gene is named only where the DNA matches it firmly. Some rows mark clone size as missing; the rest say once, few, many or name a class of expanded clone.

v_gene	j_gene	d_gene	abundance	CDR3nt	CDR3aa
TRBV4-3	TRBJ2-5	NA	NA	TGCGCCAGCAGCCCCAAGATGTGGTGGAGGGATAGTCAAGAGACCCAGTACTTC	CASSPKMWWRDSQETQYF
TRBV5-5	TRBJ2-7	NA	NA	TGTGCCAGCAGCAATGGACTGACCGCCTACGAGCAGTACTTC	CASSNGLTAYEQYF
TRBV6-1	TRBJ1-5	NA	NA	TGTGCCAGCAGTGATTCCTTCGATCAGCCCCAGCATTTT	CASSDSFDQPQHF
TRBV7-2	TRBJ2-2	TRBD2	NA	TGTGCCAGCAGCCCCCACAGCGGGGCGAACACCGGGGAGCTGTTTTTT	CASSPHSGANTGELFF
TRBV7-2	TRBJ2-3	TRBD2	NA	TGTGCCAGCAGCGGGCAGCGGGGTCTAAGCACAGATACGCAGTATTTT	CASSGQRGLSTDTQYF
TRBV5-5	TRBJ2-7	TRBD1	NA	TGTGCCAGCAGCCCCGGGACAGGGGTTCGCGAGCAGTACTTC	CASSPGTGVREQYF
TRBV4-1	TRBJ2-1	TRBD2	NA	TGCGCCAGCAGCCCTCGCCTAGCGGGAGGGAGCTCCTACAATGAGCAGTTCTTC	CASSPRLAGGSSYNEQFF
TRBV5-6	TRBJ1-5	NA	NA	TGTGCCAGCAGCCGACGGGGTTATCAGCCCCAGCATTTT	CASSRRGYQPQHF
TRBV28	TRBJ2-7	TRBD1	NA	TGTGCCAGCAGTTCTGGACAGGGCTACGAGCAGTACTTC	CASSSGQGYEQYF
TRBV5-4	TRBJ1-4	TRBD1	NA	TGTGCCAGCAGCTCGGAACAGGGGGCCAGTGTCGGCAAACTGTTTTTT	CASSSEQGASVGKLFF
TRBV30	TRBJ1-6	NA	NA	TGTGCCTGGAACATTGTCCGCGGGAATTCACCCCTCCACTTT	CAWNIVRGNSPLHF
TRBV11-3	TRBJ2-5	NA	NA	TGTGCCAGCAGCTTAGTAGGCGGGGGCCTTCAAGAGACCCAGTACTTC	CASSLVGGGLQETQYF
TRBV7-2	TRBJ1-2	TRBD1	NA	TGTGCCAGCAGCTTACCCGGACAGGGATATGGCTACACCTTC	CASSLPGQGYGYTF
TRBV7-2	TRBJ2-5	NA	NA	TGTGCCAGCAGCTTACCCTTAATGACCCAGTACTTC	CASSLPLMTQYF
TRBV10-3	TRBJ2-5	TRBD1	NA	TGTGCCATCAGTCAGACAGGGAAACAAGAGACCCAGTACTTC	CAISQTGKQETQYF
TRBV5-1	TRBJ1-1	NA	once	TGCGCCAGCAGCCTCAGGGCAGTCTCGAACACTGAAGCTTTCTTT	CASSLRAVSNTEAFF
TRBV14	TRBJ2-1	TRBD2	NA	TGTGCCAGCAGCCAAGTATTAGCGGGGGGGCCGGGGTACAATGAGCAGTTCTTC	CASSQVLAGGPGYNEQFF
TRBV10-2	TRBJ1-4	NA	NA	TGCGCCAGCACCGGACTTGGATATGAAAAACTGTTTTTT	CASTGLGYEKLFF
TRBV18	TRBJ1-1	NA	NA	TGTGCCAGCTCACCATTGGCGAACACTGAAGCTTTCTTT	CASSPLANTEAFF
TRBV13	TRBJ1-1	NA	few	TGTGCCAGCAGCGCCACACTGAACACTGAAGCTTTCTTT	CASSATLNTEAFF
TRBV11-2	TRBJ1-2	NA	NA	TGTGCCAGCAGCCCCGGGATCTTACCTAACTATGGCTACACCTTC	CASSPGILPNYGYTF
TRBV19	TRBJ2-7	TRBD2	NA	TGTGCCAGTAGTATTAAAGAGCGGGGGGGCCTCGACGAGCAGTACTTC	CASSIKERGGLDEQYF
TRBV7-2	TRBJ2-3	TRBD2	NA	TGTGCCAGCAGCCGGACTAGCGGGGGGAGGGATACGCAGTATTTT	CASSRTSGGRDTQYF
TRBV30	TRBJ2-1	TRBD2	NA	TGTGCCTGGTCCACTAGCGGAGGGGGAAATGAGCAGTTCTTC	CAWSTSGGGNEQFF
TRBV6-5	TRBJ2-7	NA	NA	TGTGCCAGCCGCTCGGGGGTTTACTACGAGCAGTACTTC	CASRSGVYYEQYF
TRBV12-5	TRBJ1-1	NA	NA	TGTGCTAGTGGTTTGGGAGGATCGAACACTGAAGCTTTCTTT	CASGLGGSNTEAFF
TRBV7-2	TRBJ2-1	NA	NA	TGTGCCAGCAGCTTCGGGAATGAGCAGTTCTTC	CASSFGNEQFF
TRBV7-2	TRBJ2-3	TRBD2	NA	TGTGCCAGCAGCCCTCTAGCGGGAGGGACCACAGATACGCAGTATTTT	CASSPLAGGTTDTQYF